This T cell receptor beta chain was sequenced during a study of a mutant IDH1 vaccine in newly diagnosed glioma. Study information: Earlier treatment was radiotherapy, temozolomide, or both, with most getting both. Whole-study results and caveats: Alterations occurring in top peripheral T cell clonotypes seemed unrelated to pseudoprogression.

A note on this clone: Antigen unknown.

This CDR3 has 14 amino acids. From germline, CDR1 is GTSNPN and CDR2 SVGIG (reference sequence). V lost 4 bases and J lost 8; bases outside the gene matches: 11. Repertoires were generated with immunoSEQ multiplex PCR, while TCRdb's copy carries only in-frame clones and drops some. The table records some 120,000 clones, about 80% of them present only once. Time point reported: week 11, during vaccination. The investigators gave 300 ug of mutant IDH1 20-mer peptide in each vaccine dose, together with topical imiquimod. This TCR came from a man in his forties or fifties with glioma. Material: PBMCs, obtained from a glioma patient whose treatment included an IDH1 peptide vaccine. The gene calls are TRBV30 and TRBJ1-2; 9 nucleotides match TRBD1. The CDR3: CAWTPFGQGKGYTF. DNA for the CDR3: TGTGCCTGGACCCCCTTCGGACAGGGGAAGGGCTACACCTTC.